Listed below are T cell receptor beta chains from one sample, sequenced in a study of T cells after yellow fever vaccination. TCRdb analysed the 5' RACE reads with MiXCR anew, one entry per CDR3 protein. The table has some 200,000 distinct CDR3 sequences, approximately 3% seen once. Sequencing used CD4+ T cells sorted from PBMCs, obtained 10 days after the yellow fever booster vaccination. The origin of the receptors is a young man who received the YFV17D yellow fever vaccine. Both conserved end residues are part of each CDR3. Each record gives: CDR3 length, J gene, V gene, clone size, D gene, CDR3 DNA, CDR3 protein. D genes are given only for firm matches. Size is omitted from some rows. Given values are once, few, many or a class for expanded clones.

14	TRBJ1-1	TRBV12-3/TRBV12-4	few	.	TGTGCCAGCAGTTTTTCTACCTTTACGTCCGAAGCTTTCTTT	CASSFSTFTSEAFF
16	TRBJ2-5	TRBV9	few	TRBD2	TGTGCCAGCAGCGTAGCTAGCGGGAGCCTCCAAGAGACCCAGTACTTC	CASSVASGSLQETQYF
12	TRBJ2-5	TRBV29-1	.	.	TGCAGCGTCGACAGTCAGCGAGAGACCCAGTACTTC	CSVDSQRETQYF
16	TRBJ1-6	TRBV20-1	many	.	TGCAGTGCTAGCAAAGCAGGGAGGGTAGGGGATTCACCCCTCCACTTT	CSASKAGRVGDSPLHF
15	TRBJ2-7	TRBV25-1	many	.	TGTGCCAGCAGTGAATCCGGCTCGGCCGCCTACGAGCAGTACTTC	CASSESGSAAYEQYF
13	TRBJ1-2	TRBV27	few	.	TGTGCCAGCAGTAAGGGTCCCGACCTTGGCTACACCTTC	CASSKGPDLGYTF
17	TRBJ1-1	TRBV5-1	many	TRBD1	TGCGCCAGCAGCTTGGGAATGGGACAGGGAGTAAACACTGAAGCTTTCTTT	CASSLGMGQGVNTEAFF
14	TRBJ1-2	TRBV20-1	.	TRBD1	TGCAGTGCTAGATGGACAGGGGGCAACTATGGCTACACCTTC	CSARWTGGNYGYTF
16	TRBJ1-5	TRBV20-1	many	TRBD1	TGCAGTGCTAGAGATCGGGCAGGGGGGGTTTTCCAGCCCCAGCATTTT	CSARDRAGGVFQPQHF
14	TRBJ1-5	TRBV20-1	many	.	TGCAGTGCTAGAGCCGGGTCGAGCAATCAGCCCCAGCATTTT	CSARAGSSNQPQHF
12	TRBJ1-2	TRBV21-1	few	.	TGTGCCAGCAGCAACCCTTCGGGCCGGAGCCCCTTC	CASSNPSGRSPF
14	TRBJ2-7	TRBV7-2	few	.	TGTGCCAGCAGCCTCGGGGGGCCCTCCTACGAGCAGTACTTC	CASSLGGPSYEQYF
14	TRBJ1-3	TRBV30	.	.	TGTGCCTGGAGTGAGCTGACTCCTGGAAACACCATATATTTT	CAWSELTPGNTIYF